A selection of T cell receptor beta chains follows, all from one sample in a study of cytomegalovirus exposure and HLA in healthy donors. The assay was immunoSEQ multiplex PCR, and TCRdb's table has in-frame clones only and misses some. The sample includes 150,000 to 200,000 clones, 60% to 80% of them seen just once. Input material: PBMCs. These receptors originate from a man between 40 and 49 years old in good health and CMV-seropositive. Each CDR3 is given with its conserved first and last residue. The order of the fields is D gene, clone size, J gene, V gene, CDR3 DNA, CDR3 protein. The D gene is left open where the match is weak. Expanded clones are given a class, and other clones once, few, many or no size at all.

d_call: -
clone_size: -
j_call: TRBJ2-1
v_call: TRBV2
cdr3_nt: TGTGCCAGCAAGGGAGGCAATGAGCAGTTCTTC
cdr3_aa: CASKGGNEQFF

d_call: TRBD1
clone_size: -
j_call: TRBJ2-5
v_call: TRBV5-1
cdr3_nt: TGCGCCAGCAGCTGGGGGACAGGGAGCGGAGAGACCCAGTACTTC
cdr3_aa: CASSWGTGSGETQYF

d_call: TRBD2
clone_size: -
j_call: TRBJ2-1
v_call: TRBV7-3
cdr3_nt: TGTGCCAGCAGCCCCAGTCTTTCGAGGCTAGCGGGAGAGCAGTTCTTC
cdr3_aa: CASSPSLSRLAGEQFF

d_call: -
clone_size: few
j_call: TRBJ1-3
v_call: TRBV5-1
cdr3_nt: TGCGCCAGCAGCCCGATACAGGGATCAGGAAACACCATATATTTT
cdr3_aa: CASSPIQGSGNTIYF

d_call: -
clone_size: once
j_call: TRBJ2-1
v_call: TRBV7-3
cdr3_nt: TGTGCCAGCAGCTTAATGCCAGGGGAGAATGAGCAGTTCTTC
cdr3_aa: CASSLMPGENEQFF

d_call: TRBD1
clone_size: -
j_call: TRBJ1-4
v_call: TRBV4-1
cdr3_nt: TGCGCCAGCAGCCAAACCGGGACAGGGAATGAAAAACTGTTTTTT
cdr3_aa: CASSQTGTGNEKLFF

d_call: -
clone_size: -
j_call: TRBJ2-6
v_call: TRBV5-1
cdr3_nt: TGCGCCAGCAGCTATTCGACAGCCTGGGCCAACGTCCTGACTTTC
cdr3_aa: CASSYSTAWANVLTF

d_call: TRBD2
clone_size: -
j_call: TRBJ2-1
v_call: TRBV4-1
cdr3_nt: TGCGCCAGCAGCCAGTTAGCGGGAGGGCCGGGCAATGAGCAGTTCTTC
cdr3_aa: CASSQLAGGPGNEQFF

d_call: TRBD2
clone_size: -
j_call: TRBJ2-1
v_call: TRBV10-1
cdr3_nt: TGCGCCAGCAGTGAGTCGGTAGCGGGAGGCCAGTTCTTC
cdr3_aa: CASSESVAGGQFF

d_call: TRBD1
clone_size: -
j_call: TRBJ2-5
v_call: TRBV11-3
cdr3_nt: TGTGCCAGCAGCCCCCTTTTCGTCGGTTGGGACAGAGGCCCGGAGACCCAGTACTTC
cdr3_aa: CASSPLFVGWDRGPETQYF

d_call: TRBD1
clone_size: -
j_call: TRBJ2-1
v_call: TRBV7-2
cdr3_nt: TGTGCCAGCAGCTTATGGGACAGGGGAAGCAATGAGCAGTTCTTC
cdr3_aa: CASSLWDRGSNEQFF

d_call: TRBD2
clone_size: large
j_call: TRBJ2-3
v_call: TRBV10-1
cdr3_nt: TGCGCCAGCAGTGAGGGGACTAGCGGGAGGAGAGATACGCAGTATTTT
cdr3_aa: CASSEGTSGRRDTQYF

d_call: -
clone_size: few
j_call: TRBJ1-5
v_call: TRBV6-4
cdr3_nt: TGTGCCAGCCCAACGAGAGCGGGAAAGGGTGGCAATCAGCCCCAGCATTTT
cdr3_aa: CASPTRAGKGGNQPQHF

d_call: -
clone_size: -
j_call: TRBJ2-1
v_call: TRBV13
cdr3_nt: TGTGCCAGCAGCACGGCAGGGGTCGAGCAGTTCTTC
cdr3_aa: CASSTAGVEQFF

d_call: TRBD1
clone_size: -
j_call: TRBJ1-1
v_call: TRBV9
cdr3_nt: TGTGCCAGCAGCGTCTCCTTCCAGGGGGCGGGTAGGGCTTTCTTT
cdr3_aa: CASSVSFQGAGRAFF

d_call: -
clone_size: -
j_call: TRBJ1-6
v_call: TRBV27
cdr3_nt: TGTGCCAGCAGTTTATGGGCCAGGGTGAATTCACCCCTCCACTTT
cdr3_aa: CASSLWARVNSPLHF

d_call: -
clone_size: -
j_call: TRBJ2-7
v_call: TRBV29-1
cdr3_nt: TGCAGCGTTGAAAAGGACTATACCTACGAGCAGTACTTC
cdr3_aa: CSVEKDYTYEQYF

d_call: TRBD1
clone_size: -
j_call: TRBJ2-3
v_call: TRBV27
cdr3_nt: TGTGCCAGCAGTTTGGGACAGGGAAGCACAGATACGCAGTATTTT
cdr3_aa: CASSLGQGSTDTQYF

d_call: -
clone_size: -
j_call: TRBJ2-7
v_call: TRBV27
cdr3_nt: TGTGCCAGCAGTTTCGCAGGGGACTACTACGAGCAGTACTTC
cdr3_aa: CASSFAGDYYEQYF

d_call: -
clone_size: -
j_call: TRBJ2-2
v_call: TRBV6-4
cdr3_nt: TGTGCCAGCAGTGACCTAGCATATGGGACCGGGGAGCTGTTTTTT
cdr3_aa: CASSDLAYGTGELFF

d_call: TRBD2
clone_size: -
j_call: TRBJ2-2
v_call: TRBV9
cdr3_nt: TGTGCCAGCAGCGTAGGGCACCAGCGGGGCCCAGACACCGGGGAGCTGTTTTTT
cdr3_aa: CASSVGHQRGPDTGELFF

d_call: TRBD2
clone_size: -
j_call: TRBJ2-1
v_call: TRBV7-3
cdr3_nt: TGTGCCAGCAGCTTAGTAGCCGGGACTAGCGGGAGAGGTTACAATGAGCAGTTCTTC
cdr3_aa: CASSLVAGTSGRGYNEQFF

d_call: TRBD1
clone_size: -
j_call: TRBJ1-1
v_call: TRBV5-5
cdr3_nt: TGTGCCAGCAGCTCCGGACAGGCCAAGAACACTGAAGCTTTCTTT
cdr3_aa: CASSSGQAKNTEAFF

d_call: TRBD2
clone_size: -
j_call: TRBJ2-5
v_call: TRBV5-5
cdr3_nt: TGTGCCAGCAGCGCGGGACTAGCGGGAGGAGAGACCCAGTACTTC
cdr3_aa: CASSAGLAGGETQYF

d_call: TRBD1
clone_size: -
j_call: TRBJ2-7
v_call: TRBV7-2
cdr3_nt: TGTGCCAGCAGCTTAGGACAGGGGGTCTCCTACGAGCAGTACTTC
cdr3_aa: CASSLGQGVSYEQYF

d_call: TRBD1
clone_size: -
j_call: TRBJ2-7
v_call: TRBV10-3
cdr3_nt: TGTGCCATCAGTGAGTCCGGGACAGGGTCGTACGAGCAGTACTTC
cdr3_aa: CAISESGTGSYEQYF

d_call: -
clone_size: -
j_call: TRBJ2-4
v_call: TRBV5-1
cdr3_nt: TGCGCCAGCAGCTTGGAACCGGGAGCCAAAAACAGTCAGTACTTC
cdr3_aa: CASSLEPGAKNSQYF

d_call: -
clone_size: few
j_call: TRBJ2-7
v_call: TRBV4-1
cdr3_nt: TGCGCCAGCAGCCAAGATGGGGGGCAGGGGGTGGACGAGCAGTACTTC
cdr3_aa: CASSQDGGQGVDEQYF

d_call: TRBD2
clone_size: few
j_call: TRBJ2-4
v_call: TRBV11-2
cdr3_nt: TGTGCCAGCAGCTTAGGGGGACTAACCCTAGCCAAAAACATTCAGTACTTC
cdr3_aa: CASSLGGLTLAKNIQYF

d_call: -
clone_size: -
j_call: TRBJ2-1
v_call: TRBV2
cdr3_nt: TGTGCCAGCAGTGGGACTAACTACAATGAGCAGTTCTTC
cdr3_aa: CASSGTNYNEQFF

d_call: TRBD1
clone_size: -
j_call: TRBJ2-7
v_call: TRBV23-1
cdr3_nt: TGCGCCAGCAGTCAAACCACCGGGACAGGGAATTTGGGCGAGCAGTACTTC
cdr3_aa: CASSQTTGTGNLGEQYF

d_call: TRBD2
clone_size: -
j_call: TRBJ2-1
v_call: TRBV28
cdr3_nt: TGTGCCAGCAGTTCCCCCCGGGCGGGAGTTGACTACAATGAGCAGTTCTTC
cdr3_aa: CASSSPRAGVDYNEQFF

d_call: -
clone_size: -
j_call: TRBJ1-1
v_call: TRBV7-9
cdr3_nt: TGTGCCAGCAGCCACCTGAGAACTGAAGCTTTCTTT
cdr3_aa: CASSHLRTEAFF

d_call: -
clone_size: -
j_call: TRBJ2-2
v_call: TRBV6-1
cdr3_nt: TGTGCCAGCAGTGAAGGGCTAGTGAGCGGGGAGCTGTTTTTT
cdr3_aa: CASSEGLVSGELFF

d_call: -
clone_size: -
j_call: TRBJ2-5
v_call: TRBV7-2
cdr3_nt: TGTGCCAGCAGCGGAATGACAGCGTACCAAGAGACCCAGTACTTC
cdr3_aa: CASSGMTAYQETQYF

d_call: TRBD1
clone_size: -
j_call: TRBJ2-3
v_call: TRBV5-4
cdr3_nt: TGTGCCAGCAGCCCGACAGGGGGGAGCACAGATACGCAGTATTTT
cdr3_aa: CASSPTGGSTDTQYF

d_call: -
clone_size: -
j_call: TRBJ2-3
v_call: TRBV5-4
cdr3_nt: TGTGCCAGCGAATCCCGATTAGCGGCCGGCACAGATACGCAGTATTTT
cdr3_aa: CASESRLAAGTDTQYF

d_call: -
clone_size: -
j_call: TRBJ2-2
v_call: TRBV5-1
cdr3_nt: TGCGCCAGCAGCTTGGAGACTAGTTGGGAGCTGTTTTTT
cdr3_aa: CASSLETSWELFF

d_call: TRBD2
clone_size: -
j_call: TRBJ2-7
v_call: TRBV7-8
cdr3_nt: TGTGCCAGCAGCCTCACGGGGGGCTCCTACGAGCAGTACTTC
cdr3_aa: CASSLTGGSYEQYF

d_call: TRBD2
clone_size: -
j_call: TRBJ2-1
v_call: TRBV7-2
cdr3_nt: TGTGCCAGCAGCTCGTATAGGGGACCTAGCGGGGAAAACTACAATGAGCAGTTCTTC
cdr3_aa: CASSSYRGPSGENYNEQFF

d_call: -
clone_size: -
j_call: TRBJ1-5
v_call: TRBV19
cdr3_nt: TGTGCCAGTAGTATTTTAATAGGGGCAAATCAGCCCCAGCATTTT
cdr3_aa: CASSILIGANQPQHF